Listed below are T cell receptor beta chains from one sample, sequenced in a study of T-cell memory formation after mild COVID-19. From the 5' RACE reads, TCRdb called clonotypes with MiXCR, one entry per CDR3 protein. Among approximately 60,000 distinct CDR3 sequences listed, 9.3% were seen once. The sequenced sample consisted of PBMCs or a T cell subset sorted from them (not recorded which). These receptor sequences come from a man aged 18 to 30 who had mild COVID-19 (a few samples of this study predate the infection). Cell type and time point are not known. The CDR3 runs from the conserved cysteine through the conserved F or W. Not every row has a clone size; where given, it reads once, few, many or a size class.

>few|TRBV20-1|TRBJ2-1
CSAVVVGGGNEQFF
>many|TRBV6-5|TRBJ2-2
CASSRYLTGELFF
>few|TRBV5-1|TRBJ1-5
CASSPEGGSQPQHF
>-|TRBV20-1|TRBJ1-1
CSARKATGTNTEAFF
>-|TRBV7-7|TRBJ2-3
CASSSDRADTQYF
>-|TRBV19|TRBJ2-7
CATRQGPAYEQYF
>-|TRBV7-2|TRBJ2-2
CAGTQTQGGELFF
>few|TRBV2|TRBJ2-3
CASSEVTGIITDTQYF
>-|TRBV5-1|TRBJ1-2
CASSLGPAGAGRYTF
>few|TRBV5-1|TRBJ2-5
CASSPLGGRQETQYF